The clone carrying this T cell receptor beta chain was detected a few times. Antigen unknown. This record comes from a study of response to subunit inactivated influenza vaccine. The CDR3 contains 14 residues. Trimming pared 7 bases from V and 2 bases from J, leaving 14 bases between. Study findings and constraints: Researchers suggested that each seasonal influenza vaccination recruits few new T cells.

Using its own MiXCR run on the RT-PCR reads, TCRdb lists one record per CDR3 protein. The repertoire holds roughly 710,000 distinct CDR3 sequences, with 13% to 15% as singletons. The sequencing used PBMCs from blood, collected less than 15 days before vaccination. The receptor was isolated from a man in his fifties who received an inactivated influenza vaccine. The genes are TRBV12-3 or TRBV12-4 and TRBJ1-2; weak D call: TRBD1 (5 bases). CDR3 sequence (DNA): TGTGCCAGCACTAGGGACTTACTAAACTATGGCTACACCTTC. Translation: CASTRDLLNYGYTF.